Following are 10 T cell receptor beta chains from one sample sequenced in a study of regulatory T cells in long-lasting Graves disease. According to the study, TCR beta libraries were built with iRepertoire HTBI primers and CDR3-region Arm-PCR. MiXCR was run by TCRdb on the multiplex PCR reads, yielding one entry per CDR3 protein. Among fewer than 550,000 distinct CDR3 sequences listed, about 16% were seen once. Time point reported: newly diagnosed GD, antithyroid drugs for less than 3 months. Researchers made the TCR library from RNA that was extracted from PBMCs. The data also belong to a second study, concerning T cells in Graves' hyperthyroidism and ophthalmopathy.

This specimen was peripheral blood mononuclear cells (PBMCs), taken at new diagnosis, from a patient treated with antithyroid drugs. All receptors derive from a woman aged 35-60 years with Graves disease.

In this sample, this clonotype turned up many times. The chain recombines TRBV27 with TRBJ2-1, with D possibly TRBD1 on 6 matching bases. The CDR3 is 15 amino acids. CDR1 is MNHEY and CDR2 is SMNVEV in the germline V gene (reference sequence). The V end was cut by 4 bases, the J end by 8 bases, with 18 bases between. In DNA form, the CDR3 reads TGTGCCAGCAGTTGGCAGGAGCAGTCAGGGGATGAGCAGTTCTTC. Amino acids: CASSWQEQSGDEQFF.

Ten or more counts support this clonotype. At one boundary the junction diverges from the germline segment, which might be a read error. The rearrangement joins TRBV6-1 to TRBJ2-2, with D perhaps being TRBD1 or TRBD2 (6 bases each). Germline values: CDR1 MNHNS, CDR2 SASEGT. The CDR3 contains 17 residues. The CDR3 bases are TGTGCCAGCAGTGAAGCACTGGGGGGCCTCGACACCAGGGAGCTGTTTTTT. Protein: CASSEALGGLDTRELFF.

About this clonotype: A read error may account for a junction end that differs from germline. The chain is built from TRBV20-1 and TRBJ2-5; D is uncertain. Per germline, CDR1 DFQATT and CDR2 SNEGSKA (reference sequence). CDR3 length: 14 residues. The CDR3 region is CSVRGLSPQETQYF. The CDR3 DNA is TGCAGTGTTAGAGGTTTGAGTCCCCAAGAGACCCAGTACTTC.

The table lists this clonotype with many counts. The V and J genes are TRBV20-1 and TRBJ1-5; D gene uncertain. Per the germline V gene, CDR1 is DFQATT and CDR2 is SNEGSKA (reference sequence). Trimming left V 6 bases short and J 5 bases short, with 11 bases between. The CDR3 totals 12 residues. Here the CDR3 reads CSAQGWDQPQHF. The CDR3 nucleotides read TGCAGTGCCCAAGGCTGGGATCAGCCCCAGCATTTT.

This clonotype has ten or more counts. The rearrangement links TRBV5-6 to TRBJ2-1; 7 positions match TRBD2. The germline V gene encodes CDR1 SGHDT and CDR2 YYEEEE. Trimming removed 2 bases from V and 7 bases from J; junction bases left unmatched: 6. The CDR3 loop spans 14 amino acids. In nucleotides, the CDR3 is TGTGCCAGCAGCTTTGGGAGGGTCGGGAATGAGCAGTTCTTC. Amino acids: CASSFGRVGNEQFF.

This clonotype has more than one count but fewer than ten. The chain links TRBV19 to TRBJ1-6; TRBD1 is a possible D gene (6 bases). The CDR3 is 19 residues long. Per the germline V gene, CDR1 is LNHDA and CDR2 is SQIVND (reference sequence). Between the trimmed V and J ends, which lost 2 bases and 0 bases, there was a span of 17 bases. CDR3 in amino acids: CASSITAGARSSYNSPLHF. The CDR3 coding sequence is TGTGCCAGTAGTATAACGGCAGGGGCTAGGAGCTCCTATAATTCACCCCTCCACTTT. Full variable domain (outside the CDR3, taken from reference TRBV19 and TRBJ1-6): DGGITQSPKYLFRKEGQNVTLSCEQNLNHDAMYWYRQDPGQGLRLIYYSQIVNDFQKGDIAEGYSVSREKKESFPLTVTSAQKNPTAFYLCASSITAGARSSYNSPLHFGNGTRLTVT.

This clonotype was seen ten or more times. This chain connects TRBV3-1 to TRBJ2-2, with D possibly TRBD2 on 6 matching bases. In germline, CDR1 is LGHDT, CDR2 YNNKEL (reference sequence). Trimming stripped 5 bases from V and 0 bases from J, with 7 bases between. CDR3 length equals 14 residues. Here the CDR3 DNA reads TGTGCCAGCAGCGGACTATCGAACACCGGGGAGCTGTTTTTT. It codes for CASSGLSNTGELFF.

CDR3: CASSIFLGPSFF. The CDR3 coding sequence is TGTGCCAGTAGTATCTTCCTAGGCCCTTCATTCTTC. The chain links TRBV19 to TRBJ2-1; D ambiguous. V was shortened by 3 bases and J by 16 bases, with 16 bases between the two germline ends. The CDR3 has 12 residues. Germline CDR1 and CDR2: LNHDA and SQIVND (reference sequence).

This clonotype was recorded many times. This chain joins TRBV11-2 and TRBJ1-4, with 7 bases aligning to TRBD1. The V segment lost 4 bases and the J segment 4 bases; nucleotides outside the gene matches: 9. Germline V CDR1 and CDR2: SGHAT, FQNNGV. The CDR3 loop spans 16 amino acids. CDR3 bases: TGTGCCAGCAGCTCATCGAACAGGGGACTTAATGAAAAACTGTTTTTT. Its translation: CASSSSNRGLNEKLFF. Based on the CDR3 plus reference TRBV11-2 and TRBJ1-4, the full variable domain is EAGVAQSPRYKIIEKRQSVAFWCNPISGHATLYWYQQILGQGPKLLIQFQNNGVVDDSQLPKDRFSAERLKGVDSTLKIQPAKLEDSAVYLCASSSSNRGLNEKLFFGSGTQLSVL.

This clonotype came up many times. This chain connects TRBV13 to TRBJ1-2; TRBD1 is a possible D gene (5 bases). Germline V gene data show CDR1 as PRHDT and CDR2 as FYEKMQ (reference sequence). The CDR3 is 13 amino acids. Deletions cut 4 bases from V and 1 base from J, with 7 bases between. CDR3 DNA sequence: TGTGCCAGCAGCTCCGGACATAACTATGGCTACACCTTC. This sequence encodes CASSSGHNYGYTF.